The 15 T cell receptor beta chains below all came from one sample that was sequenced in a study of human T cells and chemical hapten exposure. From the RACE reads, TCRdb called clonotypes with MiXCR, one entry per CDR3 protein. The profile shows 28,000 or so distinct CDR3 sequences, 6.5% to 9% of them singletons. The time point here: healthy volunteer bleed at 2 weeks. Whole blood that had not been fractionated was the source of extracted total RNA. Sequenced material: whole blood. Receptors were obtained from a human donor in good health. Some clones in this sample may be carry-over from other donors' samples.

This clonotype was seen at least ten times. The CDR3 DNA reads TGTGCCAGCAGTGAAGTTGCCGGCGGCTCAAATTCACCCCTCCACTTT. Its protein product is CASSEVAGGSNSPLHF. The chain recombines TRBV6-1 with TRBJ1-6, with D unclear. Trimming took 1 base from V and 7 from J, leaving 14 bases between them. The germline V gene has CDR1 MNHNS and CDR2 SASEGT. This CDR3 is built from 16 residues.

The chain is built from TRBV20-1 and TRBJ2-7; 8 bases are a match to TRBD2. CDR3 length equals 12 residues. CDR1 and CDR2 from the germline V gene are DFQATT and SNEGSKA (reference sequence). V dropped 1 base and J dropped 7; count of bases not matched to a gene: 3. The CDR3, as DNA: TGCAGTGCTAGAGGGACTAGCTGGGAGCAGTACTTC. It is translated as CSARGTSWEQYF.

In its sample, this clonotype was seen a few times. The genes are TRBV28 and TRBJ1-2; no firm D call. The germline V gene encodes CDR1 MDHEN and CDR2 SYDVKM. This CDR3 spans 11 amino acids. The V and J ends lost 4 bases and 8 bases respectively, with 8 bases between them. The CDR3 DNA is TGTGCCAGCAGTTCGCCCCGCGGCTACACCTTC. This gives the protein CASSSPRGYTF.

The rearrangement uses TRBV12-3 or TRBV12-4 and TRBJ2-2, with D tentatively TRBD1 (5 bases). The CDR3 is made up of 14 amino acids. Trimming pared 1 base from V and 6 bases from J, leaving 9 bases between. CDR3 sequence (DNA): TGTGCCAGCAGTTTAGGGACATTCGCCGGGGAGCTGTTTTTT. It specifies CASSLGTFAGELFF.

Details on this clonotype: A single base separates this from a much larger clone, so it may be a read error. The chain has TRBV7-8 and TRBJ2-5, with D perhaps given as TRBD1 or TRBD2 (5 bases each). The CDR3 consists of 13 residues. Germline-derived CDR1 and CDR2 are SGHVS and FQNEAQ. The CDR3, as DNA: TGTGCCAGCAGCCGAGGGGTCCAAGAGGCCCAGTACTTC. The encoded protein is CASSRGVQEAQYF.

This clonotype has a handful of counts. The chain joins TRBV12-3 or TRBV12-4 to TRBJ2-3, with 11 bases fitting TRBD2. V lost 2 bases to trimming and J lost 0 bases; unmatched junction nucleotides: 7. This CDR3 is 18 amino acids long. CDR3 sequence (DNA): TGTGCCAGCAGTTTATGGGCTAGCGGGGGGCCTAGCACAGATACGCAGTATTTT. It is translated as CASSLWASGGPSTDTQYF.

In this sample, this clonotype turned up a few times. This chain links TRBV28 with TRBJ1-4; no clear D gene. V was trimmed by 2 bases and J by 8 bases, leaving 3 bases between them. The CDR3 runs to 11 residues. Germline-derived CDR1 and CDR2 are MDHEN and SYDVKM. The CDR3 reads CASSLREKLFF. For the CDR3, the DNA is TGTGCCAGCAGTTTAAGGGAAAAACTGTTTTTT.

This clonotype was counted only a few times. The rearrangement joins TRBV28 to TRBJ1-5; D uncertain. The CDR3 totals 13 residues. The germline V gene encodes CDR1 MDHEN and CDR2 SYDVKM. The ends were cut back, 5 bases at V and 7 bases at J, with 12 bases in the middle. Here the CDR3 DNA reads TGTGCCAGCAGTCCCCCTGACCCGCAGCCCCAGCATTTT. Protein product: CASSPPDPQPQHF.

In this sample, this clonotype turned up many times. V gene TRBV7-9 combines with J gene TRBJ2-3, with D unclear. Germline V gene sequence: CDR1 SEHNR, CDR2 FQNEAQ (reference sequence). Deletions cut 5 bases from V and 6 bases from J, with 9 bases between. CDR3 size: 12 residues. The CDR3 sequence: CASSASRDTQYF. In DNA form, the CDR3 reads TGTGCCAGCAGCGCGTCCAGGGATACGCAGTATTTT.

In this sample, this clonotype turned up many times. The V and J genes are TRBV20-1 and TRBJ2-3; 8 nucleotides align to TRBD1. J lost 4 bases, V lost 0 bases, and 9 bases had no gene match. This CDR3 is built from 16 residues. CDR1 and CDR2 from the germline V gene are DFQATT and SNEGSKA (reference sequence). CDR3 bases: TGCAGTGCTAGAGACCTGGACAGGGAGGCCCCAGATACGCAGTATTTT. It codes for CSARDLDREAPDTQYF.

This clonotype was observed a few times. J is TRBJ2-3 and V is TRBV27; D unclear. This CDR3 has 14 residues. The V end was cut by 0 bases, the J end by 0 bases, with 4 bases between. CDR1 is MNHEY and CDR2 is SMNVEV in the germline V gene (reference sequence). For the CDR3, the DNA is TGTGCCAGCAGTTTATCCCTAAGCACAGATACGCAGTATTTT. As protein: CASSLSLSTDTQYF.

This clonotype is medium-sized in the sample. This chain connects TRBV12-3 or TRBV12-4 to TRBJ1-1; 9 nucleotides agree with TRBD1. Germline trimming cut 5 bases from V and 1 base from J; bases unmatched to any gene: 5. This CDR3 spans 15 amino acids. CDR3 amino acids: CASSKPGQGNTEAFF. Written as DNA, the CDR3 is TGTGCCAGCAGTAAGCCGGGACAGGGGAACACTGAAGCTTTCTTT.

This clonotype was found many times. The chain has TRBV28 and TRBJ1-5; D is uncertain. The ends were cut back, 6 bases at V and 4 bases at J, with 13 bases in the middle. The CDR3 has 14 amino acids. The germline V gene has CDR1 MDHEN and CDR2 SYDVKM. DNA of the CDR3: TGTGCCAGCAGCGGGAGCGTCCGAAATCAGCCCCAGCATTTT. This codes for CASSGSVRNQPQHF.

The chain combines TRBV7-9 with TRBJ2-3, with TRBD1 matching 10 bases. The CDR3 covers 16 residues. V dropped 4 bases and J dropped 0; count of bases not matched to a gene: 4. The germline V gene encodes CDR1 SEHNR and CDR2 FQNEAQ (reference sequence). As DNA, the CDR3 is TGTGCCAGCAGCTCCGGGGACAGGGGTAGCACAGATACGCAGTATTTT. This sequence encodes CASSSGDRGSTDTQYF.

This chain joins TRBV4-3 and TRBJ1-2; 10 bases are a match to TRBD1. J gave up 12 bases and V 3 bases, and 7 bases lay outside the gene matches. The CDR3 covers 13 residues. Germline CDR1 and CDR2: LGHNA and YSLEER. CDR3 nucleotide sequence: TGCGCCAGCAGCCAGACAGGGGGCGAAAGCGACACCTTC. Translating it yields CASSQTGGESDTF.